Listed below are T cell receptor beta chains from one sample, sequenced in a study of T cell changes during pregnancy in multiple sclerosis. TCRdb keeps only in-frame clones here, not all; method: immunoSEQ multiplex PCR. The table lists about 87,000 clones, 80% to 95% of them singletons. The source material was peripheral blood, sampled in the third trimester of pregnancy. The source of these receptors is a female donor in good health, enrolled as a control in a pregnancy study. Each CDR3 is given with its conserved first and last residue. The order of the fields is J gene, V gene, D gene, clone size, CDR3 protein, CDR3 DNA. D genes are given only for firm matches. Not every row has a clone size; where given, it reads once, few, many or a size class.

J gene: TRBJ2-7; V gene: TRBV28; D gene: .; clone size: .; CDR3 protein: CASSLPGYEQYF; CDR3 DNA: TGTGCCAGCAGTTTGCCGGGTTACGAGCAGTACTTC
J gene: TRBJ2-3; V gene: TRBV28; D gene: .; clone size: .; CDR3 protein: CASSTAEFTDTQYF; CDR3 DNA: TGTGCCAGCAGTACGGCGGAGTTCACAGATACGCAGTATTTT
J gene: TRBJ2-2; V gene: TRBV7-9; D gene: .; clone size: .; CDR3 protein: CASSLDPFGELFF; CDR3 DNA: TGTGCCAGCAGCTTAGATCCCTTCGGGGAGCTGTTTTTT
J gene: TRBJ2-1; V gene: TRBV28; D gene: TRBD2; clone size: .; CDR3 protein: CASSSLAGEWDEQFF; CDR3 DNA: TGTGCCAGCAGTTCCCTAGCGGGAGAGTGGGATGAGCAGTTCTTC
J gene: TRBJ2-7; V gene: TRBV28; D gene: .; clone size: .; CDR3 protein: CASSSRTGELKYEQYF; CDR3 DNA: TGTGCCAGCAGTTCCCGAACGGGGGAGCTGAAGTACGAGCAGTACTTC
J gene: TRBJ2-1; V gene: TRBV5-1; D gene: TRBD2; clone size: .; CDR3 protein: CASSLDGRSNEQFF; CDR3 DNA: TGCGCCAGCAGCTTGGACGGGAGGTCCAATGAGCAGTTCTTC
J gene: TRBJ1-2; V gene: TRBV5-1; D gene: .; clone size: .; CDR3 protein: CASSLGQVYGYTF; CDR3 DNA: TGCGCCAGCAGCTTGGGACAGGTCTATGGCTACACCTTC
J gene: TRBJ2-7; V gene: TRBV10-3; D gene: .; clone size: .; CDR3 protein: CAISARTELTYEQYF; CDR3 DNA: TGTGCCATCAGTGCCCGGACAGAATTAACCTACGAGCAGTACTTC
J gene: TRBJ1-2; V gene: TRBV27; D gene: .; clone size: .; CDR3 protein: CASRPSGGANGYTF; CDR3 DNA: TGTGCCAGCAGACCCTCGGGGGGCGCGAATGGCTACACCTTC
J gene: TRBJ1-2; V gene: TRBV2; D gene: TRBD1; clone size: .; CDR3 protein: CASSRDSSNYGYTF; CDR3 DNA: TGTGCCAGCAGTAGGGACAGCTCTAACTATGGCTACACCTTC
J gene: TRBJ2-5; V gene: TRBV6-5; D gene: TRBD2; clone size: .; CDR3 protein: CAISGRHQETQYF; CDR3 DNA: TGTGCCATTAGCGGGAGGCACCAAGAGACCCAGTACTTC
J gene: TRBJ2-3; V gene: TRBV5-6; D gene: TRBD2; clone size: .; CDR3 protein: CASSLVREGLLDTQYF; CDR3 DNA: TGTGCCAGCAGCTTGGTGCGGGAGGGCCTTCTGGATACGCAGTATTTT
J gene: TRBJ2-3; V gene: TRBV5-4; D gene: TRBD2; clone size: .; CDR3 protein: CASVAGGGTDTQYF; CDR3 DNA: TGTGCCAGCGTAGCGGGTGGTGGGACAGATACGCAGTATTTT
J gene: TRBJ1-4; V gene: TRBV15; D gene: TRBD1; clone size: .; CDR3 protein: CATRYGTANEKLFF; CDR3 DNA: TGTGCCACCAGGTACGGGACAGCGAATGAAAAACTGTTTTTT
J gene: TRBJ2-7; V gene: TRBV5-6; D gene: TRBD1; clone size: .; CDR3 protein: CASSWLTGGPYEQYF; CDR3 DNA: TGTGCCAGCAGCTGGTTGACAGGGGGCCCCTACGAGCAGTACTTC
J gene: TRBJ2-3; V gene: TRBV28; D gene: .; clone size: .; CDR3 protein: CASSLFGTDTQYF; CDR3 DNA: TGTGCCAGCAGTTTATTCGGGACAGATACGCAGTATTTT
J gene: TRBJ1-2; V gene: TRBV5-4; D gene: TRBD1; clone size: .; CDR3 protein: CASSLETGGTGGYTF; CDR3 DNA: TGTGCCAGCAGCTTGGAAACAGGGGGCACAGGGGGCTACACCTTC
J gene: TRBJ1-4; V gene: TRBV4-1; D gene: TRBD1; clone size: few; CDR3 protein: CASSQLRDRVEKLFF; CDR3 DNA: TGCGCCAGCAGCCAATTGCGGGACAGGGTTGAAAAACTGTTTTTT
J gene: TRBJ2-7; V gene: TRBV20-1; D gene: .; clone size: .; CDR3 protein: CSASLGSEQYF; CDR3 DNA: TGCAGTGCTAGTTTGGGCTCCGAGCAGTACTTC
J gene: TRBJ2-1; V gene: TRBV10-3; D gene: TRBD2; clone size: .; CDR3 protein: CAISESLGDYPYNEQFF; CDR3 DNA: TGTGCCATCAGTGAGTCGTTAGGGGACTACCCTTACAATGAGCAGTTCTTC
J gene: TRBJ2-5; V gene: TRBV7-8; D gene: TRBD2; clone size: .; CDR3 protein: CASAKRGGQETQYF; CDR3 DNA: TGTGCCAGCGCTAAACGGGGGGGACAAGAGACCCAGTACTTC
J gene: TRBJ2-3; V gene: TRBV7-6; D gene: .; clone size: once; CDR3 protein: CASSLDPPTSTDTQYF; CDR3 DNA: TGTGCCAGCAGCTTAGATCCCCCTACTAGCACAGATACGCAGTATTTT
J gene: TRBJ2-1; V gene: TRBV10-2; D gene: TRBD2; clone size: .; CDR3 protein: CASSGFSGSAYNEQFF; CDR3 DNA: TGCGCCAGCAGTGGCTTCAGCGGGAGTGCCTACAATGAGCAGTTCTTC
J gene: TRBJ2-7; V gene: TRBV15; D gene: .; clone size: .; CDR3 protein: CATSRVSQNEQYF; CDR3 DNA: TGTGCCACCAGCAGAGTTTCACAGAACGAGCAGTACTTC
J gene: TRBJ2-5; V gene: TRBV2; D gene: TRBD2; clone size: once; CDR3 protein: CASSVDSGRLQETQYF; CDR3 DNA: TGTGCCAGCAGTGTCGATAGCGGGAGGCTCCAAGAGACCCAGTACTTC
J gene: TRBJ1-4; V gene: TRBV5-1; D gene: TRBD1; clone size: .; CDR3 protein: CASSLTGTENEKLFF; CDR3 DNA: TGCGCCAGCAGCTTGACCGGGACAGAGAATGAAAAACTGTTTTTT
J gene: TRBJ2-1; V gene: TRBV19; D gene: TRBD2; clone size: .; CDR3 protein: CASRGGAWSEQFF; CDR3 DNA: TGTGCCAGTAGGGGAGGGGCCTGGAGTGAGCAGTTCTTC
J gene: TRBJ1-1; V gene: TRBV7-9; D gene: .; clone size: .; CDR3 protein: CASSLNTEAFF; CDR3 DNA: TGTGCCAGCAGCCTCAACACTGAAGCTTTCTTT
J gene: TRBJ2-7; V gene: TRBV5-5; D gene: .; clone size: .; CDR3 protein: CASSSDRLYEQYF; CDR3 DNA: TGTGCCAGCAGCTCAGACAGACTCTACGAGCAGTACTTC
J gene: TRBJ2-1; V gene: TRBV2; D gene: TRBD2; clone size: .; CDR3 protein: CASSDGGGPYNEQFF; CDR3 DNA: TGTGCCAGCAGTGACGGCGGGGGGCCGTACAATGAGCAGTTCTTC
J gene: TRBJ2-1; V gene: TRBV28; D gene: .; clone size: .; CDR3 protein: CASSSNYNEQFF; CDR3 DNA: TGTGCCAGCAGTTCTAATTACAATGAGCAGTTCTTC
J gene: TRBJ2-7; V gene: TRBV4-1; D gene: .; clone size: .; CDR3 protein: CASSPRDIGYEQYF; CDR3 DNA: TGCGCCAGCAGCCCCCGGGACATCGGCTACGAGCAGTACTTC
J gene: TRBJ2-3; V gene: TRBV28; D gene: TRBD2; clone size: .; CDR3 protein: CASSLRFRGLAITDTQYF; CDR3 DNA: TGTGCCAGCAGTTTACGCTTCCGGGGACTAGCGATCACAGATACGCAGTATTTT
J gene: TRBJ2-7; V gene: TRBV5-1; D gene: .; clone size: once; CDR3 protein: CASSPGTNNYEQYF; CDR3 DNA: TGCGCCAGCAGCCCGGGGACAAATAACTACGAGCAGTACTTC
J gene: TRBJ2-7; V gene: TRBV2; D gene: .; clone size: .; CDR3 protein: CASSANSYEQYF; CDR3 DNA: TGTGCCAGCAGTGCCAACTCCTACGAGCAGTACTTC
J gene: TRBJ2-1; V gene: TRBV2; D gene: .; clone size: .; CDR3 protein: CASGEGHHTYNEQFF; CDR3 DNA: TGTGCCAGTGGCGAGGGCCACCACACCTACAATGAGCAGTTCTTC
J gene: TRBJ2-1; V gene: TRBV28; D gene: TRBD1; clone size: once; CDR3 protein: CASSSPFGTASYNEQFF; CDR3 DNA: TGTGCCAGCAGTTCCCCATTCGGGACAGCATCCTACAATGAGCAGTTCTTC
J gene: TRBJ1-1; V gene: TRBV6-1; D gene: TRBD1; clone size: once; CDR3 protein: CASRSTGGTEAFF; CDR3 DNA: TGTGCCAGCAGGTCGACAGGGGGCACTGAAGCTTTCTTT
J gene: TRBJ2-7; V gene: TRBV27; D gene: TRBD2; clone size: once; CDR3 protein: CASSLASGIDEQYF; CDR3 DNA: TGTGCCAGCAGTTTAGCTAGCGGGATCGACGAGCAGTACTTC
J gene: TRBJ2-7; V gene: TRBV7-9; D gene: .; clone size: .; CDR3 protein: CASCGDPYEQYF; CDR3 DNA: TGTGCCAGTTGCGGGGATCCCTACGAGCAGTACTTC
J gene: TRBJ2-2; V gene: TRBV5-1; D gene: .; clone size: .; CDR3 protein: CASNHGQDGYTGELFF; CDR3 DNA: TGCGCCAGCAACCACGGACAAGACGGGTACACCGGGGAGCTGTTTTTT
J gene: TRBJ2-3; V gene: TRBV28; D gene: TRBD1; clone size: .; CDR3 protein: CASSPRDSSPTDTQYF; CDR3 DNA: TGTGCCAGCAGTCCCCGGGACAGCTCCCCCACAGATACGCAGTATTTT
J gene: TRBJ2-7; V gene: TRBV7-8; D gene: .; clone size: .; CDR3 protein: CASSLGGDGVKQYF; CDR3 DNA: TGTGCCAGCAGCTTAGGCGGGGACGGGGTCAAGCAGTACTTC
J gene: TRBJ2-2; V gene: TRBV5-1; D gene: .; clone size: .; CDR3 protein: CASSWMLTGQGGELFF; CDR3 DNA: TGCGCCAGCAGCTGGATGTTAACAGGGCAAGGCGGGGAGCTGTTTTTT
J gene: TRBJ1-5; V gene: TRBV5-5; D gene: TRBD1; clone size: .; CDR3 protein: CASSRDSPNQPQHF; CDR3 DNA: TGTGCCAGCAGCCGGGACAGTCCCAATCAGCCCCAGCATTTT
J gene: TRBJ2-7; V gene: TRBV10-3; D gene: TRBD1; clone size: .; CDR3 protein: CAISDPGTAYEQYF; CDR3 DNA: TGTGCCATCAGTGATCCCGGGACAGCCTACGAGCAGTACTTC
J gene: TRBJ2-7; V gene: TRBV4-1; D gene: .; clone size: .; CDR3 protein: CASSQAAQGYEQYF; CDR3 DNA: TGCGCCAGCAGCCAAGCGGCCCAGGGCTACGAGCAGTACTTC
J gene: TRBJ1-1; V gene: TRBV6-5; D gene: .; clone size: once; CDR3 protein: CASSPQRLSEAFF; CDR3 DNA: TGTGCCAGCAGTCCCCAGAGGCTTTCTGAAGCTTTCTTT
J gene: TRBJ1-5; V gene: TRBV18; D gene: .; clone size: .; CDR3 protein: CASSPRTDSNQPQHF; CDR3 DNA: TGTGCCAGCTCACCAAGGACAGATAGCAATCAGCCCCAGCATTTT
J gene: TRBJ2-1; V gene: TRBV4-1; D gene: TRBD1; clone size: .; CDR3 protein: CASSQAGTGGKNEQFF; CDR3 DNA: TGCGCCAGCAGCCAAGCCGGGACAGGGGGTAAGAATGAGCAGTTCTTC
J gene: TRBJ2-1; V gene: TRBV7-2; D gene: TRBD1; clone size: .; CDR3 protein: CASSGGTGGSYNEQFF; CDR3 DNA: TGTGCCAGCAGCGGAGGGACAGGGGGATCCTACAATGAGCAGTTCTTC
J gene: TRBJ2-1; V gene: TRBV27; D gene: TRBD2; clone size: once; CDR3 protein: CASSFKLADYNEQFF; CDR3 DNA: TGTGCCAGCAGTTTTAAACTAGCGGATTACAATGAGCAGTTCTTC
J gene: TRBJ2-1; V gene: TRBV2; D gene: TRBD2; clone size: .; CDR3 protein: CASVWTSGRAEQFF; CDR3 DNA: TGTGCCAGCGTATGGACTAGCGGGAGGGCTGAGCAGTTCTTC